This T cell receptor (beta chain) was recorded in a study of brain T cells in children with intractable seizures. Whole-study results and caveats: Pre-surgery blood may have been undersampled, hiding some clones.

Noted time point: blood from clinic visit 5 months post-surgery; TSC patient then seizure free. Only cases whose brain tissue showed the highest T cell transcript signatures were sequenced. For this clone: Its antigen is still unknown.

Sequenced by immunoSEQ multiplex PCR; TCRdb stores in-frame clones only, minus some. The sample lists 340,000 or so clones; over 90% were seen once. The source of this sequence is a boy younger than two with tuberous sclerosis and intractable seizures. The sample consisted of peripheral blood, taken roughly 5 months after surgery.

DNA for the CDR3: TGTGCCAGTAGTTGGACGGGTTTCCAAGAGACCCAGTACTTC. Its translation is CASSWTGFQETQYF. This sequence joins TRBV19 and TRBJ2-5; D ambiguous. Trimming cost V 5 bases and J 1 base, with 11 bases left between them. From germline, CDR1 is LNHDA and CDR2 SQIVND (reference sequence). The CDR3 is made up of 14 amino acids.